The present T cell receptor (beta chain) was sequenced within a study of blood T cells in healthy people across ages. Study findings and constraints: Greater diversity and more naive CD4+ cells were seen in long-lived donors than in aged donors.

This clonotype occurred a few times. The antigen remains undetermined. Germline values: CDR1 SGHDN, CDR2 FVKESK. Trimming left V 1 base short and J 1 base short, with 17 bases between. The CDR3 runs 17 residues. Alongside a J-beta primer mix, a sample-barcoded 5' primer served in a second PCR lasting about 7 to 11 cycles. MiXCR, applied by TCRdb to the 5' RACE reads, yields one record per CDR3 protein. The sample comprises approximately 800,000 distinct CDR3 sequences, approximately 60% of which are singletons, and roughly 25% rests with the top ten. The sequencing input was blood. The sequence came from a man aged 35-49 years in good health. The V gene is TRBV14, the J gene TRBJ2-7; no clear D. CDR3 loop: CASSQGVLLRRSYEQYF. The CDR3 DNA reads as TGTGCCAGCAGCCAAGGCGTTTTGTTAAGGCGGTCCTACGAGCAGTACTTC.